The rows below give T cell receptor beta chains drawn from one sample of a study of regulatory T cells in long-lasting Graves disease. A single record per CDR3 protein comes from TCRdb applying MiXCR to the multiplex PCR reads. The sample carries roughly 430,000 distinct CDR3 sequences, over 20% recorded once. Sequencing used peripheral blood mononuclear cells (PBMCs), obtained when the disease was refractory, from a patient treated with antithyroid drugs. The receptors were sampled from a female donor with Graves disease. The CDR3 runs from the conserved cysteine through the conserved F or W. A D gene is named only where the DNA matches it firmly.

CDR3,D,length,V,J
CASSFGAKETQYF,NA,13,TRBV28,TRBJ2-5
CASGSSDTGELFF,NA,13,TRBV5-6,TRBJ2-2
CATSDFRAGETQYF,NA,14,TRBV24-1,TRBJ2-5
CASSDYGPQAGFNYGYTF,NA,18,TRBV25-1,TRBJ1-2
CASSWDGSGNTIYF,NA,14,TRBV5-1,TRBJ1-3
CASTRNRDSSYEQYF,TRBD1,15,TRBV5-7,TRBJ2-7
CATSRDRQGSGPQHF,NA,15,TRBV15,TRBJ1-5
CASSLQASQPQHF,NA,13,TRBV5-6,TRBJ1-5
CSASPGRREQYF,NA,12,TRBV20-1,TRBJ2-7
CSGFFRFSSYNEQFF,NA,15,TRBV20-1,TRBJ2-1
CASSDERNQPQHF,NA,13,TRBV2,TRBJ1-5
CASSFPRLAGEQYF,TRBD2,14,TRBV28,TRBJ2-7
CSVRYQETQYF,NA,11,TRBV29-1,TRBJ2-5
CAWTGQGAGELFF,TRBD1,13,TRBV30,TRBJ2-2
CASRSGMNTEAFF,NA,13,TRBV12-3/TRBV12-4,TRBJ1-1
CASRREENTEAFF,NA,13,TRBV6-2/TRBV6-3,TRBJ1-1
CASSIHGAVEAFF,NA,13,TRBV7-8,TRBJ1-1
CASRQSEYTEAFF,NA,13,TRBV7-9,TRBJ1-1
CASSLVASGLYEQYF,TRBD2,15,TRBV11-2,TRBJ2-7
CASSLGLSSRTGELFF,NA,16,TRBV5-1,TRBJ2-2
CASSPTLVEAFF,NA,12,TRBV6-1,TRBJ1-1
CNTGTSLYNEQFF,TRBD2,13,TRBV29-1,TRBJ2-1